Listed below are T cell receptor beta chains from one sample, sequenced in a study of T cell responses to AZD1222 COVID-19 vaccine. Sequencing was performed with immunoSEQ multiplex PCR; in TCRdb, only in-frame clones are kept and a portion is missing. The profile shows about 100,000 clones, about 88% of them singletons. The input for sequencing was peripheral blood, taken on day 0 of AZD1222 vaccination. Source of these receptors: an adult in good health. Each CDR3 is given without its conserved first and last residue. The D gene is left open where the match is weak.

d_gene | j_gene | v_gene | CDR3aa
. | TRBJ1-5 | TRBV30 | AWSGLDNQPQH
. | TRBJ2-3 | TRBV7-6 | ASSLGQVGTDTQY
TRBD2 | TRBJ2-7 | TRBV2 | ASSVQAGGYEQY
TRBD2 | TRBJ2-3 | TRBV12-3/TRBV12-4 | ASRLAADTQY
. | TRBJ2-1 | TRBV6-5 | ASSFDGSEQF
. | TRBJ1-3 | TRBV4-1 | ASSQGHSGNTIY
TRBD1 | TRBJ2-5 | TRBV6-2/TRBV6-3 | ASSYSGGTGEETQY
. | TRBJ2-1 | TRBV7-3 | ASSHAGLDAEQF
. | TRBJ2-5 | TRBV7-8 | ASTFWGPSKETQY
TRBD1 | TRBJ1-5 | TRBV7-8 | ASSQETGSNQPQH